A single T cell receptor beta chain is shown here with its context. This CDR3 has 14 residues. V lost 4 bases and J 4 bases, leaving 13 bases between the germline ends. The germline gives CDR1 MNHEY, CDR2 SMNVEV (reference sequence). The data are from a study of blood T cell repertoires in COVID-19. Study-level background: Acute-phase and convalescent COVID-19 samples originated in the United States, Italy and Spain.

In the authors' methods: How many nucleated cells were present was estimated from reference gene primer amplification. Some clones are missing from TCRdb's copy, which holds only in-frame ones; the method was immunoSEQ multiplex PCR. V, J and clone size reflect that table, while D and trimming were determined from the DNA. The sample includes 200,000 to 250,000 clones, 89% of them seen just once. The chain is built from TRBV27 and TRBJ1-1; D remains ambiguous. This receptor was identified in a man aged 60 to 75 who had recovered from COVID-19. Sequencing was carried out using peripheral blood. The CDR3 loop is CASSYRPIATEAFF. The DNA of the CDR3 is TGTGCCAGCAGTTATCGACCGATAGCCACTGAAGCTTTCTTT.